The 25 T cell receptor beta chains below all came from one sample that was sequenced in a study of T cells in localized non-small cell lung cancer. Sequencing used immunoSEQ multiplex PCR; TCRdb keeps in-frame clones, though not all of them. In the table there are tens of thousands of clones, roughly 80% of which are singletons. The sequencing used PBMCs, collected before any cancer treatment. The receptors here all came from a man aged 40-75 years with stage II squamous cell lung carcinoma.

The chain recombines TRBV18 with TRBJ2-5, with D uncertain. The CDR3 totals 14 residues. Germline V gene data show CDR1 as KGHSH and CDR2 as LQKENI. Between the trimmed V and J ends, which lost 5 bases and 5 bases, there was a span of 15 bases. The CDR3 loop reads CASSGDPVGETQYF. The DNA of the CDR3 is TGTGCCAGCTCAGGCGACCCGGTTGGGGAGACCCAGTACTTC.

V usage is TRBV6-4 and J usage is TRBJ2-1, with 7 bases identical to TRBD2. This CDR3 is built from 13 residues. Germline loops: CDR1 MRHNA, CDR2 SNTAGT. V was pared by 4 bases and J by 9 bases, with 6 bases of the junction left unmatched. The CDR3 nucleotides are TGTGCCAGCAGTGCCCTGACGGGAGGTGAGCAGTTCTTC. It codes for CASSALTGGEQFF.

The chain has TRBV18 and TRBJ2-7; 10 bases fit TRBD1. This CDR3 has 15 amino acids. Germline values: CDR1 KGHSH, CDR2 LQKENI. The J segment lost 0 bases and the V segment lost 3 bases, leaving 2 bases of the junction unmatched. The CDR3: CASSPGQGLSYEQYF. CDR3 nucleotides: TGTGCCAGCTCACCGGGACAGGGGCTCTCCTACGAGCAGTACTTC.

This chain uses TRBV7-9 with TRBJ2-3, with TRBD2 identical over 8 bases. Per the germline V gene, CDR1 is SEHNR and CDR2 is FQNEAQ (reference sequence). V shed 4 bases and J 4 bases; nucleotides not matched to a gene: 7. The CDR3 has 15 residues. CDR3 residues: CASSSSAGGADTQYF. In DNA form, the CDR3 reads TGTGCCAGCAGCTCGTCGGCGGGAGGCGCAGATACGCAGTATTTT.

The chain combines TRBV10-3 with TRBJ2-3; D unclear. Trimming removed 4 bases from V and 1 base from J, with 3 bases in between. This CDR3 spans 12 amino acids. Germline CDR1 is ENHRY and CDR2 is SYGVKD. The CDR3 coding sequence is TGTGCCATCAGTGGGGGCACAGATACGCAGTATTTT. It encodes CAISGGTDTQYF.

In its sample, this clone was seen a few times. This sequence joins TRBV10-3 and TRBJ1-2; 8 positions match TRBD1. The V gene end was trimmed by 3 bases and the J gene end by 4 bases; junction bases not matched to a gene: 7. This CDR3 comprises 15 residues. Germline CDR1 is ENHRY and CDR2 is SYGVKD. CDR3 nucleotides: TGTGCCATCAGTGAAGGTGGACAGGGCGTCTATGGCTACACCTTC. Residues: CAISEGGQGVYGYTF.

This rearrangement joins TRBV5-5 to TRBJ2-1; TRBD2 might be the D (5 bases). Trimming stripped 3 bases from V and 3 bases from J, with 10 bases between. The CDR3 consists of 14 residues. The germline V gene encodes CDR1 SGHKS and CDR2 YYEKEE (reference sequence). The CDR3 DNA reads TGTGCCAGCAGCTCCGGGATCTACTACAATGAGCAGTTCTTC. Translation gives CASSSGIYYNEQFF.

The chain recombines TRBV4-1 with TRBJ2-5, with TRBD2 as a possible D gene (5 bases). CDR3 size: 12 residues. V was trimmed by 3 bases and J by 5 bases, leaving 7 bases between them. Per the germline V gene, CDR1 is MGHRA and CDR2 is YSYEKL. CDR3 sequence (DNA): TGCGCCAGCAGCCACCCGGGGGAGACCCAGTACTTC. This sequence encodes CASSHPGETQYF.

The chain uses TRBV5-4 and TRBJ2-3; no definite D call. Germline V gene data show CDR1 as SGHNT and CDR2 as YYREEE (reference sequence). The CDR3 is 13 residues long. Trimming left V 6 bases short and J 1 base short, with 9 bases between. The CDR3 spells CASTPVGTDTQYF. CDR3 in DNA: TGTGCCAGCACCCCGGTGGGCACAGATACGCAGTATTTT.

The V gene is TRBV19, the J gene TRBJ1-2; D perhaps matches TRBD1 (5 bases). In germline, CDR1 is LNHDA, CDR2 SQIVND (reference sequence). The CDR3 consists of 17 residues. The ends were cut back, 6 bases at V and 6 bases at J, with 26 bases in the middle. CDR3 DNA: TGTGCCAGTAGCCCGAGTCGGGGCAGGCCAGGAATGCATGGCTACACCTTC. It translates to CASSPSRGRPGMHGYTF.

The rearrangement links TRBV27 to TRBJ1-2, with 8 positions matching TRBD1. CDR3 length: 14 residues. Per the germline V gene, CDR1 is MNHEY and CDR2 is SMNVEV (reference sequence). Germline trimming cut 6 bases from V and 1 base from J; bases unmatched to any gene: 4. The CDR3 DNA is TGTGCCAGCAGACGGACAGGGCTTAACTATGGCTACACCTTC. Translating gives CASRRTGLNYGYTF.

V gene TRBV29-1 combines with J gene TRBJ2-2; no definite D call. The CDR3 spans 14 residues. V shed 7 bases and J shed 0 bases, with 12 bases lying between them. Germline loops: CDR1 SQVTM, CDR2 ANQGSEA. The CDR3 nucleotides are TGCAGCGCGCGACTCTTCGCGAACACCGGGGAGCTGTTTTTT. Protein sequence: CSARLFANTGELFF.

The V and J genes are TRBV28 and TRBJ2-7; the D gene is possibly TRBD1 (6 bases). V was cut by 6 bases and J by 2 bases, with 14 bases left in between. The CDR3 is 14 residues long. Germline values: CDR1 MDHEN, CDR2 SYDVKM. CDR3 in amino acids: CASSMQGFTYEQYF. Here the CDR3 DNA reads TGTGCCAGCAGCATGCAGGGGTTTACCTACGAGCAGTACTTC.

The chain combines TRBV5-1 with TRBJ1-1; a weak D match, TRBD1 (5 bases). The CDR3 spans 15 residues. Germline V gene sequence: CDR1 SGHRS, CDR2 YFSETQ. V was cut by 6 bases and J by 4 bases, with 19 bases left in between. CDR3 loop: CASTLREGGGTEAFF. In DNA form, the CDR3 reads TGCGCCAGCACCCTACGGGAGGGTGGGGGCACTGAAGCTTTCTTT.

A word on this clone: At one end the junction does not follow the germline gene, possibly because of a read error. The chain is built from TRBV7-7 and TRBJ2-5; perhaps TRBD2 as D (5 bases). CDR1 is SSHAT, CDR2 FNYEAQ, per germline (reference sequence). This CDR3 is built from 14 residues. The CDR3 reads CASSLSGFGETQYF. CDR3 coding DNA: TGTGCTAGCAGCTTATCGGGATTTGGAGAGACCCAGTACTTC. Filled out from reference TRBV7-7 and TRBJ2-5, the complete variable domain reads GAGVSQSPRYKVTKRGQDVTLRCDPISSHATLYWYQQALGQGPEFLTYFNYEAQPDKSGLPSDRFSAERPEGSISTLTIQRTEQRDSAMYRCASSLSGFGETQYFGPGTRLLVL.

This rearrangement joins TRBV5-1 to TRBJ2-5; maybe TRBD2 (5 bases). Looked up from germline, CDR1 is SGHRS and CDR2 is YFSETQ. V was pared by 0 bases and J by 7 bases, with 7 bases between. This CDR3 has 12 residues. CDR3 bases: TGCGCCAGCAGCTTGGGCGAGGGGACCCAGTACTTC. Protein sequence: CASSLGEGTQYF.

The CDR3 nucleotides are TGTGCCTGGAGTGTCTGGGGGAAGGGTGGGACTAACAATGAGCAGTTCTTC. Translating it yields CAWSVWGKGGTNNEQFF. The V and J genes are TRBV30 and TRBJ2-1; 7 nucleotides match TRBD2. Germline lookup yields CDR1 GTSNPN and CDR2 SVGIG (reference sequence). The CDR3 extends over 17 amino acids. With V trimmed by 0 bases and J by 5 bases, 13 bases remained unmatched.

This clone showed up just once. The chain carries TRBV7-6 and TRBJ2-2; TRBD2 matches 7 bases. CDR3 length: 16 residues. V shed 5 bases and J 0 bases; nucleotides not matched to a gene: 6. From germline, CDR1 is SGHVS and CDR2 FNYEAQ. The CDR3 is CASSALAGANTGELFF. The CDR3 bases are TGTGCCAGCAGCGCCCTGGCGGGGGCGAACACCGGGGAGCTGTTTTTT. The whole variable domain, filled in from reference TRBV7-6 and TRBJ2-2, reads GAGVSQSPRYKVTKRGQDVALRCDPISGHVSLYWYRQALGQGPEFLTYFNYEAQQDKSGLPNDRFSAERPEGSISTLTIQRTEQRDSAMYRCASSALAGANTGELFFGEGSRLTVL.

V usage is TRBV2 and J usage is TRBJ2-7; no definite D call. The CDR3 length is 13 residues. V was trimmed by 3 bases and J by 1 base, leaving 7 bases between them. The V gene's germline CDR1 is SNHLY and CDR2 FYNNEI. CDR3 DNA: TGTGCCAGCAGTGACGGCCGATCCTACGAGCAGTACTTC. Translation gives CASSDGRSYEQYF. The variable domain in full, with the rest retrieved from reference TRBV2 and TRBJ2-7, is EPEVTQTPSHQVTQMGQEVILRCVPISNHLYFYWYRQILGQKVEFLVSFYNNEISEKSEIFDDQFSVERPDGSNFTLKIRSTKLEDSAMYFCASSDGRSYEQYFGPGTRLTVT.

The chain links TRBV5-4 to TRBJ1-1; D is unresolved. V lost 1 base and J 6 bases, leaving 19 bases between the germline ends. Germline V lookup: CDR1 SGHNT, CDR2 YYREEE (reference sequence). This CDR3 has 16 amino acids. DNA of the CDR3: TGTGCCAGCAGCTTGAGCCTAACTGGACGGGAAGCTGAAGCTTTCTTT. This translates into CASSLSLTGREAEAFF.

The CDR3 DNA reads TGCAGCGTTGAGGGCGAAGAGCCACCCTACGAGCAGTACTTC. Protein product: CSVEGEEPPYEQYF. V and J are TRBV29-1 and TRBJ2-7; no clear D gene. CDR1 and CDR2 from the germline V gene are SQVTM and ANQGSEA. Trimming stripped 3 bases from V and 2 bases from J, with 14 bases between. The CDR3 runs 14 residues.

This clone was seen more than once but under ten times. V and J are TRBV5-1 and TRBJ2-7; TRBD2 matches at 8 bases. Germline loops: CDR1 SGHRS, CDR2 YFSETQ. With V trimmed by 6 bases and J by 6 bases, 8 bases remained unmatched. The CDR3 has 13 residues. CDR3 coding DNA: TGCGCCAGCAACGAAGCGGGAGCAATCGAGCAGTACTTC. This sequence encodes CASNEAGAIEQYF.

This clone was seen only once. V gene TRBV4-3 combines with J gene TRBJ2-3; D is uncertain. The germline CDR1 and CDR2 sequences are LGHNA and YSLEER. Trimming shortened V by 0 bases and J by 4 bases, and 11 bases separated the two germline ends. The CDR3 has 15 residues. The CDR3 region is CASSQESYTADTQYF. CDR3 DNA: TGCGCCAGCAGCCAAGAAAGCTACACAGCAGATACGCAGTATTTT.

Here the CDR3 DNA reads TGTGCCAGCTCATTACTGGGGGGATCGAGCTCCTACGAGCAGTACTTC. Translation: CASSLLGGSSSYEQYF. This chain joins TRBV18 and TRBJ2-7, with D tentatively TRBD2 (6 bases). The CDR3 spans 16 residues. Trimming stripped 5 bases from V and 0 bases from J, with 17 bases between. The germline CDR1 and CDR2 sequences are KGHSH and LQKENI.

This chain joins TRBV11-2 and TRBJ2-7; possibly TRBD1 or TRBD2 for D (5 bases each). This CDR3 spans 13 amino acids. CDR1 and CDR2 from the germline V gene are SGHAT and FQNNGV. Deletions cut 5 bases from V and 3 bases from J, with 11 bases between. Here the CDR3 DNA reads TGTGCCAGCAGCCCCGGGGCCCTCTACGAGCAGTACTTC. This sequence encodes CASSPGALYEQYF.